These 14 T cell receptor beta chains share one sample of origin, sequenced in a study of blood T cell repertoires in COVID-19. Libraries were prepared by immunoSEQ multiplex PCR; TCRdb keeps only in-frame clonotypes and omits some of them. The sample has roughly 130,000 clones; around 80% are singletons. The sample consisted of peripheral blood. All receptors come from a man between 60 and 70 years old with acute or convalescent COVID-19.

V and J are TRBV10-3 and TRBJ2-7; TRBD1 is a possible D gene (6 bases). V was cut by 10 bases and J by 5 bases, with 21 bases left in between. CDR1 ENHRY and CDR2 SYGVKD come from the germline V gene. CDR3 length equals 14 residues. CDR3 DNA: TGTGCCACCGCCGGGACACCCGGCCGGAACGAGCAGTACTTC. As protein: CATAGTPGRNEQYF.

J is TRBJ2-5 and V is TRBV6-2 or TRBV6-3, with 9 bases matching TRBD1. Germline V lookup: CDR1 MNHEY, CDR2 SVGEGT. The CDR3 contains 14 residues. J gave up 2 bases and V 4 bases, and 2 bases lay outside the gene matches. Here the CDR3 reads CASSSTGGQETQYF. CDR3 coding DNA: TGTGCCAGCAGTTCGACAGGGGGACAAGAGACCCAGTACTTC.

The CDR3 spells CASSPRAYEQYF. The DNA for the CDR3 is TGTGCCAGCAGCCCCCGCGCCTACGAGCAGTACTTC. The gene calls are TRBV7-2 and TRBJ2-7; no reliable D call. Trimming took off 5 bases at V and 2 bases at J, with 7 bases between the two ends. The CDR3 has 12 amino acids. Germline V lookup: CDR1 SGHTA, CDR2 FQGNSA. Drawing the rest from reference TRBV7-2 and TRBJ2-7, the complete variable domain is GAGVSQSPSNKVTEKGKDVELRCDPISGHTALYWYRQSLGQGLEFLIYFQGNSAPDKSGLPSDRFSAERTGGSVSTLTIQRTQQEDSAVYLCASSPRAYEQYFGPGTRLTVT.

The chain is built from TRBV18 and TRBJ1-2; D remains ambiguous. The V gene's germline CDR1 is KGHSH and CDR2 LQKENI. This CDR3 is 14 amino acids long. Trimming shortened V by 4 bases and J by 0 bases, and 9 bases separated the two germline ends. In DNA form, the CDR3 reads TGTGCCAGCTCACTGGGAGCATCTAACTATGGCTACACCTTC. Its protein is CASSLGASNYGYTF. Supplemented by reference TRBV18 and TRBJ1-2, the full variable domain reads NAGVMQNPRHLVRRRGQEARLRCSPMKGHSHVYWYRQLPEEGLKFMVYLQKENIIDESGMPKERFSAEFPKEGPSILRIQQVVRGDSAAYFCASSLGASNYGYTFGSGTRLTVV.

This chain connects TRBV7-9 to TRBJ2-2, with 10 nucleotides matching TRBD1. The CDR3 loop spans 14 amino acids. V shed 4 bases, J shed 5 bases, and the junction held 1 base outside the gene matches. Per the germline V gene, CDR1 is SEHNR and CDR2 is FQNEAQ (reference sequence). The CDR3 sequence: CASSWTGGTGELFF. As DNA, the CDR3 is TGTGCCAGCAGCTGGACAGGGGGGACCGGGGAGCTGTTTTTT.

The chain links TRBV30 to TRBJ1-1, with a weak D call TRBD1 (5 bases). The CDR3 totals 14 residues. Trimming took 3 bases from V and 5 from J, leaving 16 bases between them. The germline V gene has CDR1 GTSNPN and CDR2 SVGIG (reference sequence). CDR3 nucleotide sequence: TGTGCCTGGAGCAGGGACGGGAGGAAAACTGAAGCTTTCTTT. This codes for CAWSRDGRKTEAFF.

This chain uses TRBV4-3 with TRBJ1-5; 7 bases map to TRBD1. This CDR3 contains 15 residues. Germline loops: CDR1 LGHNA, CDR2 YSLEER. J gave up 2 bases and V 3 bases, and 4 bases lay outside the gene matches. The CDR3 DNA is TGCGCCAGCAGCCAGGACAGGTTTGGCAATCAGCCCCAGCATTTT. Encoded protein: CASSQDRFGNQPQHF.

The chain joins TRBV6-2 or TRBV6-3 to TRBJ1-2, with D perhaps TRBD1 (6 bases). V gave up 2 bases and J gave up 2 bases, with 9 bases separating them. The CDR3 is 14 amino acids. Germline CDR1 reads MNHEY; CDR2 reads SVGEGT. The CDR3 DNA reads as TGTGCCAGCAGTTACCAGGGGCGGAACTATGGCTACACCTTC. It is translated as CASSYQGRNYGYTF.

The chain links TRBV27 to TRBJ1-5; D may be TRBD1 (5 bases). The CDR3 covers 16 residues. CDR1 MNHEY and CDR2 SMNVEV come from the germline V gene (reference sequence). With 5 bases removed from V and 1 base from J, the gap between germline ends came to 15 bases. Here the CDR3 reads CASSDFKQVSNQPQHF. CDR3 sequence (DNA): TGTGCCAGCAGTGACTTCAAACAGGTGAGCAATCAGCCCCAGCATTTT.

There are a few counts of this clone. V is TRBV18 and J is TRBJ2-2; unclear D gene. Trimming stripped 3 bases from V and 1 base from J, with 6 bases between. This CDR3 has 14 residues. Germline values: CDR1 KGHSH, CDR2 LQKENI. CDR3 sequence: CASSPSENTGELFF. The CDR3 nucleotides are TGTGCCAGCTCACCGAGCGAGAACACCGGGGAGCTGTTTTTT.

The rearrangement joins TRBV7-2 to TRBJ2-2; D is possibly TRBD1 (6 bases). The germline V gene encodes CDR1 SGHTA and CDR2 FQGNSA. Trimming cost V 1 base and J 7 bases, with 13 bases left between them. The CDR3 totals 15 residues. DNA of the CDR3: TGTGCCAGCAGCTTAGTGCCGACAGGCGGCGGGGAGCTGTTTTTT. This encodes CASSLVPTGGGELFF.

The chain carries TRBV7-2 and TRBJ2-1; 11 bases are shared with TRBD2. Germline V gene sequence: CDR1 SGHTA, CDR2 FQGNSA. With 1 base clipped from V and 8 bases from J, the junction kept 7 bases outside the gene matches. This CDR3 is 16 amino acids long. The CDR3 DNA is TGTGCCAGCAGCTTAGGAGCCTTTAGCGGGAGGGATGAGCAGTTCTTC. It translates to CASSLGAFSGRDEQFF.

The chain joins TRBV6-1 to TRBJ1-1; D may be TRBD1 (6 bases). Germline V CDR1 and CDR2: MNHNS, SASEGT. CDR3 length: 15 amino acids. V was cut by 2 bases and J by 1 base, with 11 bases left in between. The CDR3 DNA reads TGTGCCAGCAGTGAATTTTGGGACACGAACACTGAAGCTTTCTTT. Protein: CASSEFWDTNTEAFF.

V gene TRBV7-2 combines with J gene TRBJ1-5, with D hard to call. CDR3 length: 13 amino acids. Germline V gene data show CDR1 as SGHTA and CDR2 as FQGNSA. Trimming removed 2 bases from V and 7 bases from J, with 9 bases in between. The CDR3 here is CASSLSGEQPQHF. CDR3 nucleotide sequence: TGTGCCAGCAGCTTAAGTGGTGAGCAGCCCCAGCATTTT.